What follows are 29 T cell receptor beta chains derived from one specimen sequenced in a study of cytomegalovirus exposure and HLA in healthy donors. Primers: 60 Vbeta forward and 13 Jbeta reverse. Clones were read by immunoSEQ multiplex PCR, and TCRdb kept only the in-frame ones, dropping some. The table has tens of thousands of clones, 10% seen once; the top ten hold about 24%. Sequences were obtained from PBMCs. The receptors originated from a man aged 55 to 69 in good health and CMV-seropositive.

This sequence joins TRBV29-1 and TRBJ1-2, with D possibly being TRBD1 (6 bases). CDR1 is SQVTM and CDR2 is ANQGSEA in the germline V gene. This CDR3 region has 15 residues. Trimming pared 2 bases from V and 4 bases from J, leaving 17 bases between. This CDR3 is CSVEPRQGSGYGYTF. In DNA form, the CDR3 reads TGCAGCGTTGAACCAAGGCAGGGGTCAGGCTATGGCTACACCTTC. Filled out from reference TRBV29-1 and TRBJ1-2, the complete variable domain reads SAVISQKPSRDICQRGTSLTIQCQVDSQVTMMFWYRQQPGQSLTLIATANQGSEATYESGFVIDKFPISRPNLTFSTLTVSNMSPEDSSIYLCSVEPRQGSGYGYTFGSGTRLTVV.

Written as DNA, the CDR3 is TGTGCCAGTAGTCCCCCGACTAGCGGGAGGTGGACAGATACGCAGTATTTT. Residues: CASSPPTSGRWTDTQYF. The chain has TRBV19 and TRBJ2-3; the match to TRBD2 covers 13 bases. V shed 5 bases, J shed 3 bases, and the junction held 8 bases outside the gene matches. CDR3 size: 17 residues. Germline CDR1 is LNHDA and CDR2 is SQIVND (reference sequence).

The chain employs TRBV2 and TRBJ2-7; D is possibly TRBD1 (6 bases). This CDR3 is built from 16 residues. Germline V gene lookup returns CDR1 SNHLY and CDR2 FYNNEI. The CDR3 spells CASSEAEGTKRYAQHV. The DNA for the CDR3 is TGTGCCAGCAGTGAAGCGGAAGGGACAAAACGATACGCGCAGCACGTC.

The CDR3 here is CASSLSVAGGGTDTQYF. For the CDR3, the DNA is TGTGCCAGCAGCTTATCAGTAGCGGGAGGTGGGACAGATACGCAGTATTTT. J is TRBJ2-3 and V is TRBV7-8; 10 positions match TRBD2. Trimming at V came to 2 bases and at J to 3 bases, leaving 8 bases not matched to a gene. Germline CDR1 is SGHVS and CDR2 is FQNEAQ. The CDR3 totals 17 residues.

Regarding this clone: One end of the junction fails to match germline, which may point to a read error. CDR3 sequence (DNA): TGTGCCAGCAGCCGACCGGGACAGGCCTATCGCTACACCTTC. It translates to CASSRPGQAYRYTF. This chain uses TRBV9 with TRBJ1-2; 8 bases agree with TRBD1. The germline V gene has CDR1 SGDLS and CDR2 YYNGEE. This CDR3 is 14 amino acids long.

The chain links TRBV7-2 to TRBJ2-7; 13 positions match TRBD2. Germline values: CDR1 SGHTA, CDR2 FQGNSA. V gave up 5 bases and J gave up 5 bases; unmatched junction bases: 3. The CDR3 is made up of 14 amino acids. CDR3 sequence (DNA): TGTGCCAGCAGCAAGGGACTAGCGGGAAACGAGCAGTACTTC. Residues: CASSKGLAGNEQYF.

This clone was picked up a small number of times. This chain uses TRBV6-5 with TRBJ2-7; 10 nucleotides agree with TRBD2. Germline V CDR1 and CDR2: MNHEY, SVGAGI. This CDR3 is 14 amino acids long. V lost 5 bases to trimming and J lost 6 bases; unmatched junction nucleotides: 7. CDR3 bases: TGTGCCAGCAGTCCTAGCGGGAGTAGACGCGAGCAGTACTTC. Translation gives CASSPSGSRREQYF.

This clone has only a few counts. CDR3 amino acids: CASTRDRGRDHGYTF. Here the CDR3 DNA reads TGTGCCAGCACTAGGGACAGGGGGAGAGATCATGGCTACACCTTC. The chain joins TRBV28 to TRBJ1-2; 11 bases align to TRBD1. CDR1 and CDR2 from the germline V gene are MDHEN and SYDVKM. The CDR3 has 15 residues. V dropped 7 bases and J dropped 6; count of bases not matched to a gene: 10.

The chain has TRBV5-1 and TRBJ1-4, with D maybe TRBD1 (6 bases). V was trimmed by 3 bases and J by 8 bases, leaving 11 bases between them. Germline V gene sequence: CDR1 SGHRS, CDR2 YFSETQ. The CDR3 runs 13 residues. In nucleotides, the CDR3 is TGCGCCAGCAGCTGGGGGCTGAGGGAAAAACTGTTTTTT. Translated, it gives CASSWGLREKLFF. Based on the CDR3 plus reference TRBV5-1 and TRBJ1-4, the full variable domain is KAGVTQTPRYLIKTRGQQVTLSCSPISGHRSVSWYQQTPGQGLQFLFEYFSETQRNKGNFPGRFSGRQFSNSRSEMNVSTLELGDSALYLCASSWGLREKLFFGSGTQLSVL.

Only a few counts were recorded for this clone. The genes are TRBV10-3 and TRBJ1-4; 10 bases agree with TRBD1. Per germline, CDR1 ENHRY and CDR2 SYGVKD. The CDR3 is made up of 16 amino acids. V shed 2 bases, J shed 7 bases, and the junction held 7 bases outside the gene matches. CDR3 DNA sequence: TGTGCCATCAGTGAGAGACAGGGGGCAGATAGTGAAAAACTGTTTTTT. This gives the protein CAISERQGADSEKLFF.

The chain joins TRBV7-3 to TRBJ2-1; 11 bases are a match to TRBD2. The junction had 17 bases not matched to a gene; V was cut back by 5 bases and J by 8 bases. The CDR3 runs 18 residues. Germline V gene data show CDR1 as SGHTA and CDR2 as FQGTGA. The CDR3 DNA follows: TGTGCCAGCAGCCCTACCCCCCTTGTAGCGGGGGGGTTTGATGAGCAGTTCTTC. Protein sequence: CASSPTPLVAGGFDEQFF.

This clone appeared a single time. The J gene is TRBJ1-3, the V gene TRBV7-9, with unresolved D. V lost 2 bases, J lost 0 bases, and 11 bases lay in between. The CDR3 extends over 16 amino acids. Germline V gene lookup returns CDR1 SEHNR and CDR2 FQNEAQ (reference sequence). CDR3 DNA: TGTGCCAGCAGCTTATATGAGGGTTCCTCTGGAAACACCATATATTTT. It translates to CASSLYEGSSGNTIYF.

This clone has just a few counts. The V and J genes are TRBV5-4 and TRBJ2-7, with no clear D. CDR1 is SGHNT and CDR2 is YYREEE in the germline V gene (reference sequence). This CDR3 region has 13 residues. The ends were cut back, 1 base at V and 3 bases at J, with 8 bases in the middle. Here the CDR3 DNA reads TGTGCCAGCAGCTTGTTGGGCAGCTACGAGCAGTACGTC. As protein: CASSLLGSYEQYV.

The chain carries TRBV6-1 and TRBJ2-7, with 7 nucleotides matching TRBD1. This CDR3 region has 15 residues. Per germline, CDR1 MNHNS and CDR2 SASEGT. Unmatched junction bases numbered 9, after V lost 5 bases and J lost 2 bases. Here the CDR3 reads CASSTTGKSTYEQYV. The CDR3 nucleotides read TGTGCCAGCAGTACGACAGGGAAAAGCACCTACGAGCAGTACGTC.

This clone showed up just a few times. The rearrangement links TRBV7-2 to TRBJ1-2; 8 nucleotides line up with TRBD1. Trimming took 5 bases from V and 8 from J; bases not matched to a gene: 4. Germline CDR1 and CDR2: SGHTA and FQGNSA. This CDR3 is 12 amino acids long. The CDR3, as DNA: TGTGCCAGCAGCCCGGACAGGGTCGGCTACACCTTC. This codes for CASSPDRVGYTF.

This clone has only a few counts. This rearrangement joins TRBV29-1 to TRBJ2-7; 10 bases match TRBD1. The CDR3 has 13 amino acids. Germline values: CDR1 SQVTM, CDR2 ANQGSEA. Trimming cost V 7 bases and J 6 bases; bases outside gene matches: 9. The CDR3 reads CSAATGTGAEQYF. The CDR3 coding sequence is TGCAGCGCGGCGACCGGGACAGGGGCCGAGCAGTACTTC.

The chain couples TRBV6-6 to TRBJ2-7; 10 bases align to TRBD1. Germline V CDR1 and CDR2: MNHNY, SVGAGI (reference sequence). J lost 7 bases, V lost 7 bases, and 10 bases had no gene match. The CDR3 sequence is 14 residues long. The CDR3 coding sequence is TGTGCCAGCATCGCCGGGACAGGGGTCTGGGAGCAGTACGTC. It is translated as CASIAGTGVWEQYV.

In DNA form, the CDR3 reads TGTGCCATCAACCTGGGGGGTTTACAGTCCGGGGAGCTGTTTTTT. Protein product: CAINLGGLQSGELFF. The gene calls are TRBV6-1 and TRBJ2-2, with D maybe TRBD2 (6 bases). The CDR3 runs to 15 residues. Per germline, CDR1 MNHNS and CDR2 SASEGT. Trimming removed 10 bases at V and 6 bases at J, with 21 bases between.

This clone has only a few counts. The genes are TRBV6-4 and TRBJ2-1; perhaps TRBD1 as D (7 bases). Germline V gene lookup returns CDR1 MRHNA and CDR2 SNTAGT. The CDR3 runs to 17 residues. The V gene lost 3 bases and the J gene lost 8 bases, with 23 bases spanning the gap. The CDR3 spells CASSDPPDRRERDEQFF. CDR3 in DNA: TGTGCCAGCAGTGATCCCCCGGACAGGAGGGAGAGGGATGAGCAGTTCTTC.

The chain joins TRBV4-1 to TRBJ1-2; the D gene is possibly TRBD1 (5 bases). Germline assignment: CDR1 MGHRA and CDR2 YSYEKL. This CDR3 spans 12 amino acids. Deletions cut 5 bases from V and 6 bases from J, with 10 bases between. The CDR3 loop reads CASSKAGNGYTF. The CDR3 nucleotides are TGCGCCAGCAGCAAAGCAGGGAATGGCTACACCTTC.

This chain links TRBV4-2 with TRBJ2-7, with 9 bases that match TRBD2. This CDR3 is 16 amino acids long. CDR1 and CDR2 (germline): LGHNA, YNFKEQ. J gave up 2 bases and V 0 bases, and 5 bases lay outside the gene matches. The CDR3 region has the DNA TGTGCCAGCAGCCAAGATTCCGGGACTAGCACCTACGAGCAGTACTTC. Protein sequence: CASSQDSGTSTYEQYF.

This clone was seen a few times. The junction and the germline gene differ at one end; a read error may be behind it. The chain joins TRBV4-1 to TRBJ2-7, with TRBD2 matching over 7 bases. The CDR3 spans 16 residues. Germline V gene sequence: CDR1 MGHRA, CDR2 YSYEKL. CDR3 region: CASSQREGTTEYEQYF. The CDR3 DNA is TGCGCCAGCAGCCAGAGGGAGGGGACTACTGAATACGAGCAGTACTTT.

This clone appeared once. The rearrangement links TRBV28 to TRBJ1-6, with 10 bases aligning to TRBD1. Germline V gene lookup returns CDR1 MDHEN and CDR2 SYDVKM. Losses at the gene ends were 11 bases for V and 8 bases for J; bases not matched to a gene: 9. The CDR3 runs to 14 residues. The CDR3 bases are TGTGCCGCCCGCGGACAGGGGGGGGATTCACCCCTCCACTTT. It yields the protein CAARGQGGDSPLHF. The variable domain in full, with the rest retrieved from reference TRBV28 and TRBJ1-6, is DVKVTQSSRYLVKRTGEKVFLECVQDMDHENMFWYRQDPGLGLRLIYFSYDVKMKEKGDIPEGYSVSREKKERFSLILESASTNQTSMYLCAARGQGGDSPLHFGNGTRLTVT.

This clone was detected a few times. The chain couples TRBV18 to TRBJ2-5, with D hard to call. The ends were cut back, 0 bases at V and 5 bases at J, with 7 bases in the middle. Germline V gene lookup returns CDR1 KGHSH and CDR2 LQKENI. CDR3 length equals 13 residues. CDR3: CASSPPTRETQYF. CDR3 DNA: TGTGCCAGCTCACCACCAACGCGGGAGACCCAGTACTTC.

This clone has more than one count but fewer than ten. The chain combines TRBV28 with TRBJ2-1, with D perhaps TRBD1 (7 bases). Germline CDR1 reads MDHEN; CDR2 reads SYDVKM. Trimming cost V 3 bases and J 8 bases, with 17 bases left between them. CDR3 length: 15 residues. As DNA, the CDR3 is TGTGCCAGCAGTTTTCTCGGACAGGAGGGGCATGAGCAGTTCTTC. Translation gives CASSFLGQEGHEQFF.

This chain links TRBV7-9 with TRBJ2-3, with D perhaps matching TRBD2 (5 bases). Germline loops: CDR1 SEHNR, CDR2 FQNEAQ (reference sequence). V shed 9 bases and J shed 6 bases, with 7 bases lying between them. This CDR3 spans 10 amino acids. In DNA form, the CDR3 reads TGTGCCAGTACTAGGGATACGCAGTATTTT. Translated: CASTRDTQYF. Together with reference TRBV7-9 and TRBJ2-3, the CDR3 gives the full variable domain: DTGVSQNPRHKITKRGQNVTFRCDPISEHNRLYWYRQTLGQGPEFLTYFQNEAQLEKSRLLSDRFSAERPKGSFSTLEIQRTEQGDSAMYLCASTRDTQYFGPGTRLTVL.

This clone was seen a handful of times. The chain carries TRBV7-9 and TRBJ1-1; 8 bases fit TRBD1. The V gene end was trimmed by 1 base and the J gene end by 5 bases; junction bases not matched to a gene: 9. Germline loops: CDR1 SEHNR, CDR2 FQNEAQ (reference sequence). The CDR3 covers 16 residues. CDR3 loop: CASSLGTGGADTEAFF. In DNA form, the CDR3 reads TGTGCCAGCAGCTTAGGAACAGGGGGAGCGGATACTGAAGCTTTCTTT.

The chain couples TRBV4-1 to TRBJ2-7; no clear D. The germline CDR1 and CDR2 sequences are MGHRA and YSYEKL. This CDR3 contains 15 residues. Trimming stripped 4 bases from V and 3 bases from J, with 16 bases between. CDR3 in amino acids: CASSLRNKANYEQYV. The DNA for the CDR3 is TGCGCCAGCAGCCTCAGAAATAAGGCTAACTACGAGCAGTACGTC.

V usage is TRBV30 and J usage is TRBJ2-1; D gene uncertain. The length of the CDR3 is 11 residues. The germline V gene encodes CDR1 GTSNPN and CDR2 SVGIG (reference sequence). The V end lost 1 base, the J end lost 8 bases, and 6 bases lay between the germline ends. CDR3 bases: TGTGCCTGGAGTGCTTTCGATGAGCAGTTCTTC. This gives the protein CAWSAFDEQFF.